This T cell receptor (beta chain) comes out of a study of T cell responses to AZD1222 COVID-19 vaccine. Germline V lookup: CDR1 MNHEY, CDR2 SMNVEV (reference sequence). Trimming removed 7 bases at V and 5 bases at J, with 20 bases between. This CDR3 is 15 amino acids long. The assay was immunoSEQ multiplex PCR, and TCRdb's table has in-frame clones only and misses some. The sample includes 200,000 or so clones, around 93% of them seen just once. Regarding this clone: Antigen: not known.

General observations from the study: Clonal diversity may have been underestimated in mostly white British donors. In the spike-specific TCR repertoire, nearly half reportedly target unmutated variant regions. Distributed over spike, vaccine-associated CD4 TCRs predominated at 160-218 and 743-854.

The sample here was peripheral blood, taken on day 0 of AZD1222 vaccination. This chain connects TRBV27 to TRBJ1-2; D is perhaps TRBD1 (5 bases). The sequence was collected from an adult in good health. As DNA, the CDR3 is TGTGCCAGCACCTCCCTAGGGGCCGGTTTTTATGGCTACACCTTC. Its protein is CASTSLGAGFYGYTF.